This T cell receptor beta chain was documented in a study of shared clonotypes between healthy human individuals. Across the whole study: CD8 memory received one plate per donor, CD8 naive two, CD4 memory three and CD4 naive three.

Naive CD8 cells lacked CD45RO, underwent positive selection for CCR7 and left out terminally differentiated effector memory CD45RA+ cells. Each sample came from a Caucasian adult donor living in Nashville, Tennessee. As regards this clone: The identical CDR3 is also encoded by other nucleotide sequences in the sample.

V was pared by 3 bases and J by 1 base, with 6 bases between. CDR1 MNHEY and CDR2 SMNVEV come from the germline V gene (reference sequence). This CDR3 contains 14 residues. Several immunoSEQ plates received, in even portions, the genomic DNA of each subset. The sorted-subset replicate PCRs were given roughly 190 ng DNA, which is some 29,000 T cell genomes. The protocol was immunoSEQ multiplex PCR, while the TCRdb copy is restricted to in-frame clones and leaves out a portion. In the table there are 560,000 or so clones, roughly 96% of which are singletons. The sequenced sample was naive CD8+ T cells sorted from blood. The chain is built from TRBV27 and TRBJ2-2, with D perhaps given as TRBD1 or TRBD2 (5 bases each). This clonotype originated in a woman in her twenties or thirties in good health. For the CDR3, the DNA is TGTGCCAGCAGTTTTGGGGGGAACACCGGGGAGCTGTTTTTT. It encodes CASSFGGNTGELFF.